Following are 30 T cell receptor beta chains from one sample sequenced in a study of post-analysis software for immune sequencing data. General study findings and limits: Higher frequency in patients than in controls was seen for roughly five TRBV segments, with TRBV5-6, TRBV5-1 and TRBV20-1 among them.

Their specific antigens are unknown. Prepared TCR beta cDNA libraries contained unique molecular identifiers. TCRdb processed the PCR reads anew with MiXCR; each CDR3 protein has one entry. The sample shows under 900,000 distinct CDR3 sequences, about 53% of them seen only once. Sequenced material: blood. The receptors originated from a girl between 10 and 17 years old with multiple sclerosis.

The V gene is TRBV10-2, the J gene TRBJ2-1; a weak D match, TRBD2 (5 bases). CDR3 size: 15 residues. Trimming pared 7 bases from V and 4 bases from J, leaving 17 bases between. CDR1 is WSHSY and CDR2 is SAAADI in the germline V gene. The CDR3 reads CASKAVLDFYNEQFF. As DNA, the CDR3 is TGCGCCAGCAAAGCAGTACTAGATTTTTACAATGAGCAGTTCTTC.

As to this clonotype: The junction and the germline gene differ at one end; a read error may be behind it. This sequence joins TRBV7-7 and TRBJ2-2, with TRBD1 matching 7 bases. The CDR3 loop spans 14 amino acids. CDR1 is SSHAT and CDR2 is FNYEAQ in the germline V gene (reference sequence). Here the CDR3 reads CASSYDRATGERFF. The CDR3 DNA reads TGTGCTAGCAGCTACGACAGGGCAACCGGGGAGCGGTTTTTT. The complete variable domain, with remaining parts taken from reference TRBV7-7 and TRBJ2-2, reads GAGVSQSPRYKVTKRGQDVTLRCDPISSHATLYWYQQALGQGPEFLTYFNYEAQPDKSGLPSDRFSAERPEGSISTLTIQRTEQRDSAMYRCASSYDRATGERFFGEGSRLTVL.

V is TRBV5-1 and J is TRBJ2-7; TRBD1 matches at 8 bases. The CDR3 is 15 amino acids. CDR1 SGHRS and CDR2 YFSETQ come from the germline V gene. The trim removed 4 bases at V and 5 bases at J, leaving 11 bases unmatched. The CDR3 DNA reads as TGCGCCAGCAGCAGAGGACAGGGCCCATGGAACGAGCAGTACTTC. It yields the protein CASSRGQGPWNEQYF. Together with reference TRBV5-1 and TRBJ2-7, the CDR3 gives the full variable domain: KAGVTQTPRYLIKTRGQQVTLSCSPISGHRSVSWYQQTPGQGLQFLFEYFSETQRNKGNFPGRFSGRQFSNSRSEMNVSTLELGDSALYLCASSRGQGPWNEQYFGPGTRLTVT.

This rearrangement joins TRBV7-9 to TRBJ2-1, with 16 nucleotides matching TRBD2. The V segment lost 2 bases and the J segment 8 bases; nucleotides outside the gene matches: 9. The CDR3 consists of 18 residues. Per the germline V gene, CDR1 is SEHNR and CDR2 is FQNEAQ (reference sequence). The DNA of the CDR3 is TGTGCCAGCAGCTTATCCCTCGGGACTAGCGGGAGGGCCTATGAGCAGTTCTTC. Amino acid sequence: CASSLSLGTSGRAYEQFF.

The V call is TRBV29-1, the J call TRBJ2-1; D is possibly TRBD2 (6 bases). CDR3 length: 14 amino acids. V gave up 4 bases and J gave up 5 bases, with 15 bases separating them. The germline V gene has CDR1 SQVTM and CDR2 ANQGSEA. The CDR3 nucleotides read TGCAGCGTTGCTGGCGGGACCGGCAACAATGAGCAGTTCTTC. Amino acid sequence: CSVAGGTGNNEQFF.

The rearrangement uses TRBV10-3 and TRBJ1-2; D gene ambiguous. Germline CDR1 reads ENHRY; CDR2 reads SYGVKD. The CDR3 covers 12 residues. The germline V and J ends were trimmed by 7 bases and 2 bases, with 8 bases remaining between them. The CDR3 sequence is CAIKGQNYGYTF. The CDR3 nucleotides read TGTGCCATCAAAGGCCAGAACTATGGCTACACCTTC.

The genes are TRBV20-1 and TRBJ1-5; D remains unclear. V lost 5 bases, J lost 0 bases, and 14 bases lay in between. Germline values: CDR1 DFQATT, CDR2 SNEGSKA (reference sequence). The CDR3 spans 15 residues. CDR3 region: CSAGDYGRSNQPQHF. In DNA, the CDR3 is TGCAGTGCTGGCGACTACGGGCGTAGCAATCAGCCCCAGCATTTT.

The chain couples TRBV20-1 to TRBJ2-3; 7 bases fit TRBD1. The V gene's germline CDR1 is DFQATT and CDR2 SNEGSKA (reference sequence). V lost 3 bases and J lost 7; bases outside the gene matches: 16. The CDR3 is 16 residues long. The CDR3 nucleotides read TGCAGTGCTAGTCGGTTTGGGGGACAGAGGAATCATACGCAGTATTTT. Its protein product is CSASRFGGQRNHTQYF.

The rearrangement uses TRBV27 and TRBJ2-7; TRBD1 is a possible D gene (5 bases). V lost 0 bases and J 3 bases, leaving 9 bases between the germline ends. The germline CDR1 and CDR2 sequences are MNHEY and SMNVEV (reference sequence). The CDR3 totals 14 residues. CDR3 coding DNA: TGTGCCAGCAGTTTATCTAACAGGTTCTACGAGCAGTACTTC. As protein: CASSLSNRFYEQYF.

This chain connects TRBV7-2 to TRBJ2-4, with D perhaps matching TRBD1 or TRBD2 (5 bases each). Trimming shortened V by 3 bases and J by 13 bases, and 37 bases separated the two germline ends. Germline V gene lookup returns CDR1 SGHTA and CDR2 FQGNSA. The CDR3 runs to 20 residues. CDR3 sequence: CASSFPKGRTGDQFRLEQYF. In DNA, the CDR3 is TGTGCCAGCAGCTTCCCAAAAGGGCGAACCGGGGACCAATTTAGGTTGGAGCAGTACTTC.

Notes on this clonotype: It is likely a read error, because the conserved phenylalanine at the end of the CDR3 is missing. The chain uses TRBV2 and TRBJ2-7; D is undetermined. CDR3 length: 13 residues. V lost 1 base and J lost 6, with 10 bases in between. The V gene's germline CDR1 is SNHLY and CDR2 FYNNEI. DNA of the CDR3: TGTGCCAGCAGTGAAGTCGGTGGGCTCGAGCAGTACTTA. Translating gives CASSEVGGLEQYL.

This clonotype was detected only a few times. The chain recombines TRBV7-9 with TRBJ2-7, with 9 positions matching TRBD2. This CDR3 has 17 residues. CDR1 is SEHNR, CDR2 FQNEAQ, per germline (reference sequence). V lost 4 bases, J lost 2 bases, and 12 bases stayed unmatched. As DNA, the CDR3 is TGTGCCAGCAGCTCGACTAGCGGAGGGCCTAATACCTACGAGCAGTACTTC. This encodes CASSSTSGGPNTYEQYF.

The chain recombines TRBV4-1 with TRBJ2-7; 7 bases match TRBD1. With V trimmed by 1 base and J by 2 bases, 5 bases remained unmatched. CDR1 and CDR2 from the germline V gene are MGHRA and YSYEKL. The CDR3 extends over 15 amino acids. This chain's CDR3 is CASSQGTGATYEQYF. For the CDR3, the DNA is TGCGCCAGCAGCCAAGGGACAGGAGCGACCTACGAGCAGTACTTC.

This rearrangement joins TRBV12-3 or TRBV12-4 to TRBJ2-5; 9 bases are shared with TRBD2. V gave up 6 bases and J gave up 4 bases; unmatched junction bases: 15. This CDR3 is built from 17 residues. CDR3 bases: TGTGCCAGCAGCCCCTGGACTTTAGCGGGAGTGAGAGAGACCCAGTACTTC. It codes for CASSPWTLAGVRETQYF.

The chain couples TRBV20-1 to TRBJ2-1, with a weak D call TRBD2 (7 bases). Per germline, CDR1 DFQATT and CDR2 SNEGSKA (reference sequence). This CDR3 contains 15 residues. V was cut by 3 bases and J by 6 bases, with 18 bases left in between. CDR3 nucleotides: TGCAGTGCTAGCGGGGGGCTGCGGATGATCAATGAGCAGTTCTTC. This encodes CSASGGLRMINEQFF.

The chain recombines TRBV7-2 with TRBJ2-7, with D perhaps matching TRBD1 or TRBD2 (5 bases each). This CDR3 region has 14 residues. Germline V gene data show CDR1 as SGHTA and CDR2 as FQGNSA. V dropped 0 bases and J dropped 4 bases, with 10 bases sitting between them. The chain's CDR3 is CASSLALGPYEQYF. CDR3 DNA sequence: TGTGCCAGCAGCTTAGCCTTGGGACCGTACGAGCAGTACTTC.

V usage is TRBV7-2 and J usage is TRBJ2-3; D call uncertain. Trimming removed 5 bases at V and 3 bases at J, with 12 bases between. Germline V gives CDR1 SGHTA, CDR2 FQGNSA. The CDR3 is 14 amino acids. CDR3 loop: CASSPLRMTDTQYF. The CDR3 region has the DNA TGTGCCAGCAGCCCCTTGAGGATGACAGATACGCAGTATTTT.

Here the CDR3 reads CASSLGGGVGQPQHF. The CDR3 region has the DNA TGTGCCAGCTCACTAGGTGGGGGAGTTGGGCAGCCCCAGCATTTT. The V gene is TRBV18, the J gene TRBJ1-5; D perhaps matches TRBD1 (5 bases). The CDR3 contains 15 residues. V was clipped by 4 bases and J by 7 bases, with 17 bases between them. The germline gives CDR1 KGHSH, CDR2 LQKENI.

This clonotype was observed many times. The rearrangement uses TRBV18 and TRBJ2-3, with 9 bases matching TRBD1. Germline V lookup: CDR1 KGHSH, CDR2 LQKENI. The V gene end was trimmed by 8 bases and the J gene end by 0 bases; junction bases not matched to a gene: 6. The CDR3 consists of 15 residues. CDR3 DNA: TGTGCCAGCAGTCCGACAGGGGGAAGCACAGATACGCAGTATTTT. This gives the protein CASSPTGGSTDTQYF.

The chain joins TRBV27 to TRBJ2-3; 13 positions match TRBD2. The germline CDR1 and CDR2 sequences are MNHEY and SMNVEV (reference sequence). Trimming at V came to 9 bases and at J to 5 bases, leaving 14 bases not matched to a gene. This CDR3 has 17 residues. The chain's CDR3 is CASPGLAGTSPGDTQYF. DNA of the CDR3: TGTGCCAGTCCGGGACTAGCGGGGACTTCTCCGGGAGATACGCAGTATTTT.

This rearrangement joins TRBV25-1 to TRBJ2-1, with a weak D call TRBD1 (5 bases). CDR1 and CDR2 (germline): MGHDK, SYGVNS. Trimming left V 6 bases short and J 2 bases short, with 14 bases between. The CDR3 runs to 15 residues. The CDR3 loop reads CASSDRQPPYNEQFF. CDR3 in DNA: TGTGCCAGCAGCGATAGACAGCCGCCCTACAATGAGCAGTTCTTC.

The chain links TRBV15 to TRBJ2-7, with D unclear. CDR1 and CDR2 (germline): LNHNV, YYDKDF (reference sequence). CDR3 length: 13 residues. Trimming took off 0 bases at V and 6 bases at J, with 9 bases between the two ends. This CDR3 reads CATSRDKLREQYF. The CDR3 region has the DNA TGTGCCACCAGCAGAGATAAACTTCGCGAGCAGTACTTC.

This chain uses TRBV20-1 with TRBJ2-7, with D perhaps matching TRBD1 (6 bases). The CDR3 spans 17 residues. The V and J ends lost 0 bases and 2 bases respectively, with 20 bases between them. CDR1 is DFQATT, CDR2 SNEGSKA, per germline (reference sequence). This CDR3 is CSARDFQGRGKTYEQYF. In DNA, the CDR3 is TGCAGTGCTAGAGATTTCCAGGGAAGGGGGAAAACCTACGAGCAGTACTTC.

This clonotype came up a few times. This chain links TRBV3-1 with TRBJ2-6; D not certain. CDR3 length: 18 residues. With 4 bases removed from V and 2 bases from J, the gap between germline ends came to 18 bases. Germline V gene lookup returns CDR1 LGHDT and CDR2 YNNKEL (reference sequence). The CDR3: CASSPPYRTGPGANVLTF. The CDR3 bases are TGTGCCAGCAGCCCCCCGTATCGGACGGGCCCTGGGGCCAACGTCCTGACTTTC.

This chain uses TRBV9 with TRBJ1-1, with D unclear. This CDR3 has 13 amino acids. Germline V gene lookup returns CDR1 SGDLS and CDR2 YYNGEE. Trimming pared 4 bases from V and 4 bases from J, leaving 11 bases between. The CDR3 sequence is CASSPRVTTEAFF. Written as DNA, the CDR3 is TGTGCCAGCAGCCCCCGGGTCACCACTGAAGCTTTCTTT. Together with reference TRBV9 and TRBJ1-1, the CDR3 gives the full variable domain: DSGVTQTPKHLITATGQRVTLRCSPRSGDLSVYWYQQSLDQGLQFLIQYYNGEERAKGNILERFSAQQFPDLHSELNLSSLELGDSALYFCASSPRVTTEAFFGQGTRLTVV.

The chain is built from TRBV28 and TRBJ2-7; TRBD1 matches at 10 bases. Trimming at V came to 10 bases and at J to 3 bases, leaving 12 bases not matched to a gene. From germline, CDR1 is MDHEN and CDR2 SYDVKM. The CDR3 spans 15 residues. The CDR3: CATQGRGTGVYEQYF. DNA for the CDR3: TGTGCCACCCAGGGTCGCGGGACAGGGGTCTACGAGCAGTACTTC. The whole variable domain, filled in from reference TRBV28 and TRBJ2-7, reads DVKVTQSSRYLVKRTGEKVFLECVQDMDHENMFWYRQDPGLGLRLIYFSYDVKMKEKGDIPEGYSVSREKKERFSLILESASTNQTSMYLCATQGRGTGVYEQYFGPGTRLTVT.

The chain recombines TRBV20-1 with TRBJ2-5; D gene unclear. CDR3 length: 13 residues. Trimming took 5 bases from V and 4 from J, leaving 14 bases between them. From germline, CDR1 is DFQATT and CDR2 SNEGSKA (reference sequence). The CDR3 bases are TGCAGTGCTCGCCCCCTAAGTAGAGAGACCCAGTACTTC. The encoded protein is CSARPLSRETQYF.

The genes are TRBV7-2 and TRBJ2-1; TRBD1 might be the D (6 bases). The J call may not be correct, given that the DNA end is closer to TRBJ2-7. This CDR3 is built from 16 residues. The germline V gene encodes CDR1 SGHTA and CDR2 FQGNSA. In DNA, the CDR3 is TGTGCCAGCAGCCGAACAGGGTCCCAAGCCTACAATGAGCAGTACTTC. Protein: CASSRTGSQAYNEQYF.

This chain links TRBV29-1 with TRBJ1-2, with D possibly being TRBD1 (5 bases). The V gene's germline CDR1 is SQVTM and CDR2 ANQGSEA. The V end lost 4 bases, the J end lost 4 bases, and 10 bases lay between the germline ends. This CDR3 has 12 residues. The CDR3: CSVGGGVYGYTF. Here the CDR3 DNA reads TGCAGCGTTGGAGGAGGGGTCTATGGCTACACCTTC. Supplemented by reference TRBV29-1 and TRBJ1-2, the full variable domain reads SAVISQKPSRDICQRGTSLTIQCQVDSQVTMMFWYRQQPGQSLTLIATANQGSEATYESGFVIDKFPISRPNLTFSTLTVSNMSPEDSSIYLCSVGGGVYGYTFGSGTRLTVV.

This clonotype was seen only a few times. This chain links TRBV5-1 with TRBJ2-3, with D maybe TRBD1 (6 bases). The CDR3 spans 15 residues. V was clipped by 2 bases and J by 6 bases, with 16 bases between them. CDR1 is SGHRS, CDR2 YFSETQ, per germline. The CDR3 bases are TGCGCCAGCAGCTTACTCCGGGACACCCAGGATACGCAGTATTTT. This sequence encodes CASSLLRDTQDTQYF.